A single sample is the source of the 9 T cell receptor beta chains below, sequenced in a study of T-cell memory formation after mild COVID-19. TCRdb fed the 5' RACE reads into MiXCR, producing one record per CDR3 protein. This sample has approximately 210,000 distinct CDR3 sequences, with 27% found just once. The sample was PBMCs or a T cell subset sorted from them (not recorded which). Receptors originate from an adult woman who had mild COVID-19 (a few samples of this study predate the infection). Cell type and time point are not known.

The chain has TRBV19 and TRBJ2-7; the match to TRBD2 covers 11 bases. Looked up from germline, CDR1 is LNHDA and CDR2 is SQIVND (reference sequence). This CDR3 is built from 16 residues. J gave up 2 bases and V 3 bases, and 6 bases lay outside the gene matches. The CDR3: CASSIAGTSGTYEQYF. The CDR3 DNA is TGTGCCAGTAGTATCGCCGGGACTAGCGGTACCTACGAGCAGTACTTC. The complete variable domain, with remaining parts taken from reference TRBV19 and TRBJ2-7, reads DGGITQSPKYLFRKEGQNVTLSCEQNLNHDAMYWYRQDPGQGLRLIYYSQIVNDFQKGDIAEGYSVSREKKESFPLTVTSAQKNPTAFYLCASSIAGTSGTYEQYFGPGTRLTVT.

The rearrangement joins TRBV5-1 to TRBJ2-5; 13 positions agree with TRBD2. V shed 5 bases, J shed 2 bases, and the junction held 9 bases outside the gene matches. Looked up from germline, CDR1 is SGHRS and CDR2 is YFSETQ. The CDR3 extends over 17 amino acids. CDR3: CASSLGLAGSRQETQYF. CDR3 DNA: TGCGCCAGCAGTCTGGGACTAGCGGGATCACGGCAAGAGACCCAGTACTTC.

This clonotype was recorded at least ten times. This chain links TRBV4-1 with TRBJ2-7; unclear D gene. V dropped 1 base and J dropped 5 bases, with 9 bases sitting between them. The CDR3 runs to 13 residues. The germline gives CDR1 MGHRA, CDR2 YSYEKL. This CDR3 reads CASSQGIGDEQYF. The CDR3 DNA reads as TGCGCCAGCAGCCAAGGCATTGGGGACGAGCAGTACTTC.

This clonotype was detected only a few times. This chain joins TRBV20-1 and TRBJ2-1, with 11 bases that match TRBD2. The V gene end was trimmed by 3 bases and the J gene end by 2 bases; junction bases not matched to a gene: 6. The CDR3 contains 16 residues. Germline loops: CDR1 DFQATT, CDR2 SNEGSKA (reference sequence). CDR3 bases: TGCAGTGCTAGTGAGACTAGCGGGATCGCCTACAATGAGCAGTTCTTC. As protein: CSASETSGIAYNEQFF.

The CDR3 DNA follows: TGTGCCACCAGTGATGTGACAGCGCGCACAGATACGCAGTATTTT. Amino acids: CATSDVTARTDTQYF. V usage is TRBV24-1 and J usage is TRBJ2-3; TRBD1 might be the D (5 bases). V was cut by 3 bases and J by 1 base, with 10 bases left in between. Germline lookup yields CDR1 KGHDR and CDR2 SFDVKD. The CDR3 covers 15 residues.

The V call is TRBV12-3 or TRBV12-4, the J call TRBJ2-5; D is perhaps TRBD2 (7 bases). The CDR3 length is 14 residues. The V end was cut by 7 bases, the J end by 2 bases, with 14 bases between. In nucleotides, the CDR3 is TGTGCCAGCACTCCGGGGGGCCGGCAAGAGACCCAGTACTTC. Its protein is CASTPGGRQETQYF.

The V and J genes are TRBV18 and TRBJ1-5; weak D call: TRBD1 (6 bases). V lost 2 bases and J lost 4, with 9 bases in between. Germline V gene data show CDR1 as KGHSH and CDR2 as LQKENI. The CDR3 length is 14 residues. As DNA, the CDR3 is TGTGCCAGCTCACCAAGGACAGAGAATCAGCCCCAGCATTTT. Translated, it gives CASSPRTENQPQHF.

The chain carries TRBV15 and TRBJ2-2; possible D gene TRBD1, 6 bases. Germline V gene sequence: CDR1 LNHNV, CDR2 YYDKDF (reference sequence). Trimming shortened V by 2 bases and J by 8 bases, and 21 bases separated the two germline ends. This CDR3 is 17 amino acids long. CDR3 region: CATSRLSGDTYGGELFF. CDR3 bases: TGTGCCACCAGCAGACTCTCCGGGGACACCTACGGAGGGGAGCTGTTTTTT.

The V and J genes are TRBV15 and TRBJ2-7; 10 nucleotides agree with TRBD2. The V segment lost 3 bases and the J segment 3 bases; nucleotides outside the gene matches: 5. CDR1 is LNHNV, CDR2 YYDKDF, per germline (reference sequence). This CDR3 comprises 15 residues. The CDR3 sequence: CATSRAGTSDYEQYF. CDR3 sequence (DNA): TGTGCCACCAGCAGGGCCGGGACTAGCGACTACGAGCAGTACTTC.